Below, 25 T cell receptor beta chains from the same sample are listed, as sequenced in a study of cytomegalovirus exposure and HLA in healthy donors. The PCR contained 60 Vbeta and 13 Jbeta primers. The protocol was immunoSEQ multiplex PCR, while the TCRdb copy is restricted to in-frame clones and leaves out a portion. Among 150,000 to 180,000 clones, under 85% were seen once, and the ten largest hold 2.8%. The sequenced material came from PBMCs. These receptors were taken from a man younger than 30 in good health and CMV-seronegative.

This chain connects TRBV28 to TRBJ2-1; weak D call: TRBD1 (5 bases). CDR3 length equals 16 residues. V lost 3 bases to trimming and J lost 3 bases, with 15 bases between them. CDR1 and CDR2 from the germline V gene are MDHEN and SYDVKM. CDR3 residues: CASSFWSGKSYNEQFF. In nucleotides, the CDR3 is TGTGCCAGCAGTTTCTGGTCAGGGAAGAGCTACAATGAGCAGTTCTTC.

V gene TRBV15 combines with J gene TRBJ2-4; D might be TRBD2 (5 bases). The CDR3 covers 14 residues. Germline-derived CDR1 and CDR2 are LNHNV and YYDKDF (reference sequence). The ends were cut back, 7 bases at V and 2 bases at J, with 12 bases in the middle. The CDR3 DNA reads TGTGCCACCAACAGTCGGGGAACCAAAAACATTCAGTACTTC. As protein: CATNSRGTKNIQYF.

The chain uses TRBV6-1 and TRBJ2-2; 8 bases are shared with TRBD1. The CDR3 totals 14 residues. CDR1 is MNHNS, CDR2 SASEGT, per germline. The V and J ends lost 6 bases and 2 bases, in that order; junction bases with no gene match: 2. CDR3 bases: TGTGCCAGCAGAGGACAGGGAAACACCGGGGAGCTGTTTTTT. Translated, it gives CASRGQGNTGELFF.

A remark on this clone: A read error is likely, as this CDR3 ends without the conserved phenylalanine or tryptophan. The J gene is TRBJ1-1, the V gene TRBV7-2; D is ambiguous. The V and J ends lost 7 bases and 5 bases respectively, with 8 bases between them. The CDR3 contains 11 residues. CDR1 and CDR2 from the germline V gene are SGHTA and FQGNSA. The CDR3 nucleotides read TGTGCCAGCATCTGGGTGACTGAAGCTTTCCTT. It is translated as CASIWVTEAFL.

The chain uses TRBV30 and TRBJ2-3, with TRBD1 identical over 7 bases. The junction had 7 bases not matched to a gene; V was cut back by 7 bases and J by 3 bases. This CDR3 is built from 13 residues. Germline CDR1 GTSNPN, CDR2 SVGIG (reference sequence). The CDR3 loop is CALNRGGTDTQYF. The CDR3 region has the DNA TGTGCCTTAAACAGGGGTGGAACAGATACGCAGTATTTT.

J is TRBJ1-1 and V is TRBV28; D is ambiguous. Germline values: CDR1 MDHEN, CDR2 SYDVKM. CDR3 length: 11 residues. V lost 8 bases and J 10 bases, leaving 14 bases between the germline ends. CDR3 bases: TGTGCCAGCCGTTCTTCGCGGGGAGCTTTCTTT. Residues: CASRSSRGAFF.

This sequence joins TRBV6-6 and TRBJ2-7; 11 nucleotides agree with TRBD1. The length of the CDR3 is 15 residues. With V trimmed by 4 bases and J by 4 bases, 6 bases remained unmatched. Germline CDR1 MNHNY, CDR2 SVGAGI (reference sequence). This chain's CDR3 is CASSSTGTGGYEQYF. The CDR3 nucleotides read TGTGCCAGCAGTTCAACCGGGACAGGGGGATACGAGCAGTACTTC.

V and J are TRBV7-8 and TRBJ1-1; D ambiguous. The CDR3 consists of 13 residues. The germline CDR1 and CDR2 sequences are SGHVS and FQNEAQ. Trimming took 4 bases from V and 3 from J, leaving 9 bases between them. In DNA, the CDR3 is TGTGCCAGCAGCTACGTATCGGACACTGAAGCTTTCTTT. Its protein is CASSYVSDTEAFF.

Only one count was recorded for this clone. This rearrangement joins TRBV5-4 to TRBJ2-1; 10 nucleotides agree with TRBD2. Per the germline V gene, CDR1 is SGHNT and CDR2 is YYREEE (reference sequence). The CDR3 runs 15 residues. V dropped 0 bases and J dropped 7; count of bases not matched to a gene: 4. CDR3 loop: CASSLASGRENEQFF. Written as DNA, the CDR3 is TGTGCCAGCAGCTTGGCTAGCGGGAGAGAGAATGAGCAGTTCTTC.

The gene calls are TRBV5-1 and TRBJ1-6, with TRBD1 as a possible D gene (6 bases). CDR3 length equals 14 residues. Germline CDR1 is SGHRS and CDR2 is YFSETQ. Trimming removed 4 bases from V and 11 bases from J, with 16 bases in between. The CDR3 here is CASSPAGATAPLHF. In nucleotides, the CDR3 is TGCGCCAGCAGCCCAGCAGGGGCGACTGCACCCCTCCACTTT.

V usage is TRBV6-4 and J usage is TRBJ2-5, with D possibly TRBD1 on 6 matching bases. V was pared by 3 bases and J by 11 bases, with 16 bases between. This CDR3 has 13 amino acids. Germline CDR1 reads MRHNA; CDR2 reads SNTAGT. CDR3: CASSETGGWEQYF. CDR3 sequence (DNA): TGTGCCAGCAGTGAAACTGGGGGCTGGGAACAGTACTTC.

This clone was detected once. V is TRBV5-4 and J is TRBJ2-1; D possibly corresponds to TRBD2 (7 bases). This CDR3 contains 19 residues. Germline values: CDR1 SGHNT, CDR2 YYREEE (reference sequence). V lost 1 base to trimming and J lost 0 bases, with 20 bases between them. The CDR3 sequence: CASSLTLWGGSSSYNEQFF. CDR3 in DNA: TGTGCCAGCAGCTTGACATTATGGGGGGGCTCTAGCTCCTACAATGAGCAGTTCTTC.

This chain links TRBV6-6 with TRBJ2-7; TRBD1 matches at 8 bases. Germline values: CDR1 MNHNY, CDR2 SVGAGI (reference sequence). The CDR3 contains 14 residues. The V segment lost 5 bases and the J segment 3 bases; nucleotides outside the gene matches: 6. The CDR3: CASSNDRGHYEQYF. The CDR3 coding sequence is TGTGCCAGCAGTAACGACAGGGGTCACTACGAGCAGTACTTC.

This clone appeared a single time. This rearrangement joins TRBV7-9 to TRBJ2-1; 10 nucleotides line up with TRBD1. V gave up 5 bases and J gave up 10 bases; unmatched junction bases: 8. This CDR3 is 14 amino acids long. Germline CDR1 SEHNR, CDR2 FQNEAQ (reference sequence). The CDR3 spells CASSGGQGPTEQFF. In nucleotides, the CDR3 is TGTGCCAGCAGCGGGGGACAGGGGCCTACGGAGCAGTTCTTC.

This clone was detected a few times. V and J are TRBV7-9 and TRBJ1-1; a weak D match, TRBD1 (5 bases). The CDR3 totals 13 residues. Per germline, CDR1 SEHNR and CDR2 FQNEAQ (reference sequence). Between the trimmed V and J ends, which lost 5 bases and 1 base, there was a span of 8 bases. This CDR3 reads CASSAGQNTEAFF. CDR3 DNA sequence: TGTGCCAGCAGCGCCGGACAGAACACTGAAGCTTTCTTT.

This clone was seen a handful of times. The CDR3 DNA follows: TGTGCCAGCAGCTCAACCCCAGGGGCCACCACCGGGGGGATAGGCTACACCTTC. This codes for CASSSTPGATTGGIGYTF. The V gene is TRBV7-9, the J gene TRBJ1-2; D is possibly TRBD1 (6 bases). This CDR3 is 18 amino acids long. In germline, CDR1 is SEHNR, CDR2 FQNEAQ (reference sequence). The V gene lost 4 bases and the J gene lost 8 bases, with 29 bases spanning the gap. The variable domain in full, completed from reference TRBV7-9 and TRBJ1-2, reads DTGVSQNPRHKITKRGQNVTFRCDPISEHNRLYWYRQTLGQGPEFLTYFQNEAQLEKSRLLSDRFSAERPKGSFSTLEIQRTEQGDSAMYLCASSSTPGATTGGIGYTFGSGTRLTVV.

The V gene is TRBV28, the J gene TRBJ1-4; 10 bases are shared with TRBD1. CDR1 and CDR2 (germline): MDHEN, SYDVKM. V shed 6 bases, J shed 5 bases, and the junction held 6 bases outside the gene matches. The CDR3 spans 15 residues. The CDR3 loop reads CASRRQGAENEKLFF. The CDR3 region has the DNA TGTGCCAGCAGGAGACAGGGGGCGGAAAATGAAAAACTGTTTTTT.

The chain couples TRBV7-9 to TRBJ2-1; 7 bases are shared with TRBD1. Germline CDR1 reads SEHNR; CDR2 reads FQNEAQ (reference sequence). V was pared by 5 bases and J by 7 bases, with 11 bases of the junction left unmatched. The CDR3 loop spans 15 amino acids. The DNA of the CDR3 is TGTGCCAGCAGCCCTCCGACAGGGACGGAAAATGAGCAGTTCTTC. It specifies CASSPPTGTENEQFF.

The chain joins TRBV30 to TRBJ2-3; D may be TRBD1 (5 bases). With 4 bases removed from V and 4 bases from J, the gap between germline ends came to 12 bases. Germline V CDR1 and CDR2: GTSNPN, SVGIG (reference sequence). This CDR3 contains 13 residues. The CDR3: CAWNRKSSDTQYF. Written as DNA, the CDR3 is TGTGCCTGGAACAGGAAATCCTCAGATACGCAGTATTTT.

This chain connects TRBV5-1 to TRBJ1-2, with 7 nucleotides matching TRBD1. Germline V gene lookup returns CDR1 SGHRS and CDR2 YFSETQ. After removal of 0 bases from V and 0 bases from J, the junction contained 5 bases not matched to a gene. This CDR3 comprises 16 residues. The CDR3 here is CASSLGRQGANYGYTF. The CDR3 nucleotides read TGCGCCAGCAGCTTGGGCCGACAGGGTGCTAACTATGGCTACACCTTC.

V and J are TRBV28 and TRBJ1-2; no definite D call. V was trimmed by 10 bases and J by 0 bases, leaving 12 bases between them. The CDR3 is 13 amino acids. Germline V gene data show CDR1 as MDHEN and CDR2 as SYDVKM. CDR3 coding DNA: TGTGCCACCCTCCCGGGAGCTAACTATGGCTACACCTTC. It specifies CATLPGANYGYTF.

J is TRBJ1-1 and V is TRBV4-1, with D possibly TRBD1 on 6 matching bases. CDR1 is MGHRA and CDR2 is YSYEKL in the germline V gene. V lost 3 bases to trimming and J lost 4 bases, with 15 bases between them. The CDR3 loop spans 15 amino acids. In DNA form, the CDR3 reads TGCGCCAGCAGCCACCAGGGGAGTAAGGGCACTGAAGCTTTCTTT. Translating it yields CASSHQGSKGTEAFF.

The V call is TRBV9, the J call TRBJ1-6; D is ambiguous. Germline lookup yields CDR1 SGDLS and CDR2 YYNGEE. This CDR3 has 14 amino acids. Deletions cut 6 bases from V and 6 bases from J, with 13 bases between. Here the CDR3 DNA reads TGTGCCAGCACCCGAGACATTATTAATTCACCCCTCCACTTT. Its translation: CASTRDIINSPLHF.

V is TRBV18 and J is TRBJ1-6; D possibly corresponds to TRBD1 (5 bases). The CDR3 is made up of 16 amino acids. Looked up from germline, CDR1 is KGHSH and CDR2 is LQKENI. The V end was cut by 3 bases, the J end by 2 bases, with 11 bases between. The CDR3 here is CASSPPGNPYNSPLHF. DNA for the CDR3: TGTGCCAGCTCACCCCCAGGGAACCCCTATAATTCACCCCTCCACTTT.

This clone showed up just a few times. V usage is TRBV6-5 and J usage is TRBJ1-5, with 11 bases that match TRBD1. After removal of 5 bases from V and 9 bases from J, the junction contained 9 bases not matched to a gene. The germline gives CDR1 MNHEY, CDR2 SVGAGI. The CDR3 has 15 residues. The CDR3 region is CASSNRDRGGAPQHF. Here the CDR3 DNA reads TGTGCCAGCAGTAACCGGGACAGGGGGGGTGCGCCCCAGCATTTT.